The 14 T cell receptor beta chains presented below share a single source sample, sequenced in a study of T cells in localized non-small cell lung cancer. Sequencing used immunoSEQ multiplex PCR; TCRdb keeps in-frame clones, though not all of them. There are about 59,000 clones in the sample; 70% to 90% occur only once, and roughly a fifth lies in the top ten. Sample: peripheral blood, taken before any cancer treatment. All receptors come from a man aged 40 to 70 with stage I squamous cell lung carcinoma.

The chain has TRBV28 and TRBJ1-2, with 11 nucleotides matching TRBD1. Germline V CDR1 and CDR2: MDHEN, SYDVKM. J gave up 11 bases and V 2 bases, and 13 bases lay outside the gene matches. The CDR3 has 16 residues. The CDR3 DNA sequence: TGTGCCAGCAGTTTAAGGGACGGACAGGGGGCCATTGGGTACACCTTC. Translating it yields CASSLRDGQGAIGYTF.

J is TRBJ1-3 and V is TRBV9, with a weak D call TRBD1 (5 bases). The CDR3 consists of 16 residues. Germline V lookup: CDR1 SGDLS, CDR2 YYNGEE. Trimming pared 0 bases from V and 2 bases from J, leaving 12 bases between. Here the CDR3 DNA reads TGTGCCAGCAGCGTAGCTTTGACAGCGCCTGGAAACACCATATATTTT. It is translated as CASSVALTAPGNTIYF.

This clone was recorded once. V and J are TRBV10-3 and TRBJ2-6; D may match TRBD1 or TRBD2 (6 bases each). The ends were cut back, 3 bases at V and 3 bases at J, with 12 bases in the middle. Germline V gene sequence: CDR1 ENHRY, CDR2 SYGVKD. This CDR3 is built from 16 residues. The CDR3 sequence: CAISEGRGDGANVLTF. The CDR3 nucleotides are TGTGCCATCAGTGAAGGTAGGGGGGATGGGGCCAACGTCCTGACTTTC.

J is TRBJ2-5 and V is TRBV11-3, with D hard to call. Germline CDR1 SGHNT, CDR2 YENEEA. V was cut by 2 bases and J by 7 bases, with 11 bases left in between. The CDR3 sequence is 13 residues long. The CDR3 DNA reads as TGTGCCAGCAGCTTATTAACTTTAGGGACCCAGTACTTC. This gives the protein CASSLLTLGTQYF.

The genes are TRBV5-1 and TRBJ2-3; D is unresolved. The CDR3 contains 15 residues. V shed 0 bases and J shed 1 base, with 9 bases lying between them. Germline CDR1 reads SGHRS; CDR2 reads YFSETQ. The CDR3 DNA reads as TGCGCCAGCAGCTTGGAGGGAACGGGCACAGATACGCAGTATTTT. It translates to CASSLEGTGTDTQYF.

The chain uses TRBV30 and TRBJ1-1; no reliable D call. There are 13 residues in the CDR3. Trimming took 2 bases from V and 5 from J, leaving 12 bases between them. Germline V lookup: CDR1 GTSNPN, CDR2 SVGIG (reference sequence). In DNA, the CDR3 is TGTGCCTGGAGTAACGGCGGTCGAACTGAAGCTTTCTTT. Translating gives CAWSNGGRTEAFF.

V and J are TRBV4-3 and TRBJ1-5, with no clear D. Germline-derived CDR1 and CDR2 are LGHNA and YSLEER. Trimming stripped 0 bases from V and 5 bases from J, with 20 bases between. This CDR3 is built from 18 residues. The CDR3 bases are TGCGCCAGCAGCCAAGAAAATAAGACCGGTCGGGAAGATCAGCCCCAGCATTTT. Its protein is CASSQENKTGREDQPQHF.

The chain has TRBV6-1 and TRBJ1-5; tentatively, D is TRBD1 (6 bases). The ends were cut back, 3 bases at V and 0 bases at J, with 21 bases in the middle. This CDR3 has 19 amino acids. CDR1 and CDR2 from the germline V gene are MNHNS and SASEGT. CDR3 nucleotide sequence: TGTGCCAGCAGTGAGATACAGGGAACTTTTGTCTATAGCAATCAGCCCCAGCATTTT. It specifies CASSEIQGTFVYSNQPQHF.

This chain uses TRBV6-1 with TRBJ1-1; D is unclear. The CDR3 is 11 amino acids. CDR1 is MNHNS and CDR2 is SASEGT in the germline V gene. Deletions cut 1 base from V and 11 bases from J, with 8 bases between. The CDR3: CASSEEFRAFF. For the CDR3, the DNA is TGTGCCAGCAGTGAAGAATTCAGGGCTTTCTTT.

The genes are TRBV6-5 and TRBJ2-7; D gene uncertain. Germline assignment: CDR1 MNHEY and CDR2 SVGAGI. V was pared by 2 bases and J by 1 base, with 9 bases between. This CDR3 is 14 amino acids long. The CDR3 loop is CASSYTKLSYEQYF. The CDR3 DNA follows: TGTGCCAGCAGTTACACTAAGCTATCCTACGAGCAGTACTTC.

This chain joins TRBV5-1 and TRBJ1-5; D is uncertain. V was cut by 4 bases and J by 7 bases, with 12 bases left in between. The CDR3 has 13 residues. The germline V gene encodes CDR1 SGHRS and CDR2 YFSETQ. CDR3 sequence: CASSPGPSQPQHF. Here the CDR3 DNA reads TGCGCCAGCAGCCCGGGTCCGTCCCAGCCCCAGCATTTT.

The gene calls are TRBV6-4 and TRBJ1-4; D unclear. V lost 7 bases and J 0 bases, leaving 21 bases between the germline ends. This CDR3 has 18 amino acids. CDR1 and CDR2 from the germline V gene are MRHNA and SNTAGT. CDR3: CASTQILHRVPTNEKLFF. CDR3 in DNA: TGTGCCAGCACCCAGATCCTTCATAGAGTTCCAACTAATGAAAAACTGTTTTTT.

J is TRBJ2-7 and V is TRBV2, with 9 bases that match TRBD1. V lost 11 bases and J lost 2; bases outside the gene matches: 4. Germline V gene lookup returns CDR1 SNHLY and CDR2 FYNNEI. The CDR3 consists of 12 residues. The CDR3 region is CAGRDRAYEQYF. The CDR3 region has the DNA TGTGCCGGCCGGGACAGGGCCTACGAGCAGTACTTC. Variable domain in full (rest from reference TRBV2 and TRBJ2-7): EPEVTQTPSHQVTQMGQEVILRCVPISNHLYFYWYRQILGQKVEFLVSFYNNEISEKSEIFDDQFSVERPDGSNFTLKIRSTKLEDSAMYFCAGRDRAYEQYFGPGTRLTVT.

V is TRBV28 and J is TRBJ1-1; 8 bases align to TRBD1. The CDR3 contains 14 residues. J was trimmed by 11 bases and V by 2 bases; bases with no gene match: 10. The germline CDR1 and CDR2 sequences are MDHEN and SYDVKM. The CDR3 region is CASSLESRGLAAFF. In DNA, the CDR3 is TGTGCCAGCAGTTTAGAGAGCAGGGGGCTGGCGGCTTTCTTT. Complete variable domain (other parts from reference TRBV28 and TRBJ1-1): DVKVTQSSRYLVKRTGEKVFLECVQDMDHENMFWYRQDPGLGLRLIYFSYDVKMKEKGDIPEGYSVSREKKERFSLILESASTNQTSMYLCASSLESRGLAAFFGQGTRLTVV.